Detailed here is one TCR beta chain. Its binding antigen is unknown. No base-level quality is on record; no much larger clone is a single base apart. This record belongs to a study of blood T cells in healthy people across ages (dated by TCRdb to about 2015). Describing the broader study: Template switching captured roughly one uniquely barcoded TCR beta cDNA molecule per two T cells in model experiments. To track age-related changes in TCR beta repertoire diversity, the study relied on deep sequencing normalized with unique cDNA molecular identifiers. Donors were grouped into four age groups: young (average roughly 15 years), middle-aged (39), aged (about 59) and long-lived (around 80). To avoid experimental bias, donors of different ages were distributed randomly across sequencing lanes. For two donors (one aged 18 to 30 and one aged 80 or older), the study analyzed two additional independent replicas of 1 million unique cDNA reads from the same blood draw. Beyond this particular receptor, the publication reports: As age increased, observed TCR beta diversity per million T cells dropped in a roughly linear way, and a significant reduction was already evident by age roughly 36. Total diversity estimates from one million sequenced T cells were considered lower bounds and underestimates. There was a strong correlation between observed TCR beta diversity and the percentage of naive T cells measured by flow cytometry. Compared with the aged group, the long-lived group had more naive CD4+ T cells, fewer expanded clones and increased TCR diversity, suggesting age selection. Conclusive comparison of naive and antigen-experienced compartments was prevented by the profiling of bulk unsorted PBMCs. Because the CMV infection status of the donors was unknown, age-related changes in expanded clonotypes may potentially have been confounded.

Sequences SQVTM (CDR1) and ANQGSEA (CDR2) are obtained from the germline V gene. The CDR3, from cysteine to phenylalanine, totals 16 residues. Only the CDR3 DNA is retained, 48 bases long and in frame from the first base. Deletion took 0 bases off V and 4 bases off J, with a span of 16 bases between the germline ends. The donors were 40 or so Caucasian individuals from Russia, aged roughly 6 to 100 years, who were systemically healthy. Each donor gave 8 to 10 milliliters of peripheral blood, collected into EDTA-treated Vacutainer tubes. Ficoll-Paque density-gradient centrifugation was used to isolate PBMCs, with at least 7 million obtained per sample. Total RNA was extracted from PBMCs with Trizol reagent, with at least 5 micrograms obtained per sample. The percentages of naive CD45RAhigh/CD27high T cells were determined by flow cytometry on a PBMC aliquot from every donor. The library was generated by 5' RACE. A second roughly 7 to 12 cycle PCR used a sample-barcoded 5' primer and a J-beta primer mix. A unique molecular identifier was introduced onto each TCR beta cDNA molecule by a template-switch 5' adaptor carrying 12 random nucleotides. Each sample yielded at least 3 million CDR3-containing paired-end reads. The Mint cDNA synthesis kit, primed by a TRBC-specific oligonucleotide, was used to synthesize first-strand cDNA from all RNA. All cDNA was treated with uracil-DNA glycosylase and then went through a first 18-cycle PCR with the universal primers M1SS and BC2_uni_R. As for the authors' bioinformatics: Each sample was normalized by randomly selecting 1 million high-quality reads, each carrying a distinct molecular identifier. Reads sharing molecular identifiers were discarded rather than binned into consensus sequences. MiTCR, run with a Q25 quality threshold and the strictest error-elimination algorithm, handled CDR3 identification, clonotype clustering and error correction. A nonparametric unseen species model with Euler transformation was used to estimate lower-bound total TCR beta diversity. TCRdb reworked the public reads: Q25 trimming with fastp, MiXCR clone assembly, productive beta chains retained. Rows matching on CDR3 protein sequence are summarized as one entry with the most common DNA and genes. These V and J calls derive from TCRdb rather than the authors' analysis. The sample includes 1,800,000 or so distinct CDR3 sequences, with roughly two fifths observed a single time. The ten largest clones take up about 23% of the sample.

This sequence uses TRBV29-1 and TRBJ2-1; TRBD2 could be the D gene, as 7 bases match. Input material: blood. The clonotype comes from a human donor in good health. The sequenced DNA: TGCAGCGTTGAAGAAGGGACTCGGGGGGCTTACAATGAGCAGTTCTTC. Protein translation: CSVEEGTRGAYNEQFF.